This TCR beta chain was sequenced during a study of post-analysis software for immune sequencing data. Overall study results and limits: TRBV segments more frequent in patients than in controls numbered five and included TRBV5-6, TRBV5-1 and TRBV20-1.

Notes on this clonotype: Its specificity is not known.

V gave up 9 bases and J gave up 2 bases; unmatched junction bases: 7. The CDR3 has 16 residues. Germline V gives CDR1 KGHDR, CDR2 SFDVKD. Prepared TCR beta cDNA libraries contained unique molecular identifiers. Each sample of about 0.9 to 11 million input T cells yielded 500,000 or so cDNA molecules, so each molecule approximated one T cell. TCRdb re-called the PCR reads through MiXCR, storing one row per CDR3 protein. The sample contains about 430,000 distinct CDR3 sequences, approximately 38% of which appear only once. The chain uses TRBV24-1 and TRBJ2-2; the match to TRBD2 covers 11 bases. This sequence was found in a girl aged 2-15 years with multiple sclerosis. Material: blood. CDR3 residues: CATSGLAEANTGELFF. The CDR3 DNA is TGTGCCACCTCGGGACTAGCGGAAGCTAACACCGGGGAGCTGTTTTTT.